This section outlines one TCR beta chain sequence together with its context. Study processing details: It was from reference gene primer amplification that nucleated cell counts were estimated. The repertoire was sequenced with immunoSEQ multiplex PCR; TCRdb's copy has only in-frame clones and lacks some. V, J and clone size are taken as reported in that table, and D and trimming were inferred from the DNA itself. Here the sample spans some 50,000 clones, more than 75% being singletons. The record originates from a study of blood T cell repertoires in COVID-19. Study at large: COVID-19 samples collected from the United States, Italy and Spain covered acute and convalescent phases. Nucleic acid was either cDNA or gDNA, and it came from T cells, B-cell-depleted T cells, or PBMCs.

V lost 6 bases to trimming and J lost 2 bases, with 20 bases between them. CDR1 is MDHEN, CDR2 SYDVKM, per germline. The CDR3 consists of 16 residues. V gene TRBV28 combines with J gene TRBJ2-7; weak D call: TRBD2 (6 bases). Sequenced: peripheral blood. This receptor was taken from a man in his fifties with acute or convalescent COVID-19. CDR3 DNA sequence: TGTGCCAGCAGCCGCGGGGTCTTGGGAGCACCCTACGAGCAGTACTTC. This translates into CASSRGVLGAPYEQYF.